The 4 T cell receptor beta chains listed next were all sequenced from one sample in a study of OX40 agonist ivuxolimab in advanced cancers. The method was immunoSEQ multiplex PCR; TCRdb's version includes in-frame clones alone and lacks a portion of them. Here the sample spans around 94,000 clones, under 95% being singletons. Sequencing was performed on CD4+ or CD8+ T cells sorted from blood, taken in a trial of the OX40 agonist ivuxolimab. These receptor sequences come from an adult with an advanced solid tumor such as melanoma, head and neck, liver or kidney cancer.

The chain couples TRBV19 to TRBJ1-5; 7 positions agree with TRBD1. V lost 6 bases, J lost 9 bases, and 14 bases stayed unmatched. Germline CDR1 LNHDA, CDR2 SQIVND (reference sequence). The CDR3 has 15 residues. As DNA, the CDR3 is TGTGCCAGTAGCCAGGGGGGACGGGCTTGGGGGCCCCAGCATTTT. This sequence encodes CASSQGGRAWGPQHF.

The genes are TRBV29-1 and TRBJ1-1, with D unclear. This CDR3 is built from 11 residues. The germline gives CDR1 SQVTM, CDR2 ANQGSEA. The V and J ends lost 4 bases and 8 bases respectively, with 11 bases between them. The DNA of the CDR3 is TGCAGCGTTGGGGGAGGGAAGGAAGCTTTCTTT. Translated, it gives CSVGGGKEAFF.

This chain links TRBV5-1 with TRBJ1-1; 9 bases fit TRBD1. The trim removed 4 bases at V and 4 bases at J, leaving 5 bases unmatched. The CDR3 totals 14 residues. Germline V gene sequence: CDR1 SGHRS, CDR2 YFSETQ. The DNA for the CDR3 is TGCGCCAGCAGCCTGGGACAGGGAGGCACTGAAGCTTTCTTT. This gives the protein CASSLGQGGTEAFF.

The chain links TRBV6-6 to TRBJ1-1, with D perhaps TRBD1 (5 bases). Germline V CDR1 and CDR2: MNHNY, SVGAGI (reference sequence). The CDR3 loop spans 15 amino acids. Trimming pared 4 bases from V and 5 bases from J, leaving 17 bases between. As DNA, the CDR3 is TGTGCCAGCAGTTTAGTTTCGGGACCGTGGACTGAAGCTTTCTTT. Protein product: CASSLVSGPWTEAFF.